A single sample is the source of the 8 T cell receptor beta chains below, sequenced in a study of shared clonotypes between healthy human individuals. Some clones are missing from TCRdb's copy, which holds only in-frame ones; the method was immunoSEQ multiplex PCR. Altogether under 2,500,000 clones are present, almost 96% being singletons, with the ten largest covering around 0.13%. Sequenced sample: naive CD4+ T cells sorted from blood. As to subset: CD45RA+ positively selected. The receptors here all came from a man aged 18 to 30 in good health.

The chain joins TRBV7-6 to TRBJ2-7, with TRBD2 matching 11 bases. The trim removed 2 bases at V and 5 bases at J, leaving 5 bases unmatched. Germline V gene data show CDR1 as SGHVS and CDR2 as FNYEAQ. This CDR3 comprises 15 residues. In nucleotides, the CDR3 is TGTGCCAGCAGCTTAATAGCGGGAGGGCCGGACGAGCAGTACTTC. This encodes CASSLIAGGPDEQYF. The full variable domain, with the rest looked up from reference TRBV7-6 and TRBJ2-7, is GAGVSQSPRYKVTKRGQDVALRCDPISGHVSLYWYRQALGQGPEFLTYFNYEAQQDKSGLPNDRFSAERPEGSISTLTIQRTEQRDSAMYRCASSLIAGGPDEQYFGPGTRLTVT.

The chain joins TRBV10-1 to TRBJ2-2; the D is unclear. Trimming removed 8 bases from V and 5 bases from J, with 9 bases in between. This CDR3 has 12 amino acids. Germline CDR1 is WNHNN and CDR2 is SYGVQD (reference sequence). CDR3 in DNA: TGCGCCAGCCAAACAAGTACCGGGGAGCTGTTTTTT. Its protein product is CASQTSTGELFF.

CDR3 sequence reads: CASSLSSLAGGPYQETQYF. The CDR3 bases are TGTGCCAGCAGCTTAAGTAGTTTAGCGGGGGGGCCCTACCAAGAGACCCAGTACTTC. This sequence joins TRBV7-9 and TRBJ2-5; TRBD2 aligns across 11 bases. Germline CDR1 reads SEHNR; CDR2 reads FQNEAQ (reference sequence). J lost 0 bases, V lost 2 bases, and 11 bases had no gene match. The CDR3 has 19 amino acids.

The gene calls are TRBV6-6 and TRBJ1-4; D remains ambiguous. With 4 bases removed from V and 2 bases from J, the gap between germline ends came to 8 bases. This CDR3 region has 14 residues. The germline V gene encodes CDR1 MNHNY and CDR2 SVGAGI (reference sequence). This CDR3 is CASSSGVTNEKLFF. CDR3 coding DNA: TGTGCCAGCAGTTCCGGAGTTACTAATGAAAAACTGTTTTTT.

This sequence joins TRBV4-1 and TRBJ2-7, with 10 bases that match TRBD2. Germline CDR1 is MGHRA and CDR2 is YSYEKL. After removal of 6 bases from V and 2 bases from J, the junction contained 13 bases not matched to a gene. The CDR3 length is 17 residues. The DNA of the CDR3 is TGCGCCAGCAGGCCATACAAAACTAGCGGGGCCCCCTACGAGCAGTACTTC. Translated: CASRPYKTSGAPYEQYF.

The chain employs TRBV4-1 and TRBJ2-3; TRBD2 might be the D (5 bases). Per the germline V gene, CDR1 is MGHRA and CDR2 is YSYEKL. The CDR3 has 13 amino acids. V was cut by 4 bases and J by 8 bases, with 13 bases left in between. The CDR3 DNA sequence: TGCGCCAGCAGCCTGGCTGTGGACTCTACGCAGTATTTT. Its protein is CASSLAVDSTQYF.

Notes on this clone: Other DNA sequences in the sample encode the same CDR3. J is TRBJ1-1 and V is TRBV6-5; D is undetermined. The CDR3 sequence is 14 residues long. V was pared by 2 bases and J by 0 bases, with 7 bases between. Germline V CDR1 and CDR2: MNHEY, SVGAGI. The DNA of the CDR3 is TGTGCCAGCAGTTACGGCACCGTGAACACTGAAGCTTTCTTT. Translated: CASSYGTVNTEAFF.

Worth noting for this clone: The identical CDR3 is also encoded by other nucleotide sequences in the sample. V and J are TRBV6-1 and TRBJ2-2, with 7 bases that match TRBD1. The CDR3 length is 14 residues. The germline V gene has CDR1 MNHNS and CDR2 SASEGT. Germline trimming cut 6 bases from V and 4 bases from J; bases unmatched to any gene: 5. DNA for the CDR3: TGTGCCAGCAGCGCCGGGACAGCCACCGGGGAGCTGTTTTTT. Amino acids: CASSAGTATGELFF.